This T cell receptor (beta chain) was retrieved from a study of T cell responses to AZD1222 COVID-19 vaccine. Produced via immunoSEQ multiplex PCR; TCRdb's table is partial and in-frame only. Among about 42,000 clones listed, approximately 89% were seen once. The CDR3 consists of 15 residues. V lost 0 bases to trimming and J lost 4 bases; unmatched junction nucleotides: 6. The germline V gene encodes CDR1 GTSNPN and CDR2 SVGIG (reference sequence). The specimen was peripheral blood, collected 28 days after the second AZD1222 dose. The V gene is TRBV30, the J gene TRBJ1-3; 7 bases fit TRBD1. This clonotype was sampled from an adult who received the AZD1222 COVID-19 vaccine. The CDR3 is CAWSVKGQQGNTIYF. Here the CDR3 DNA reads TGTGCCTGGAGTGTAAAGGGACAGCAAGGAAACACCATATATTTT.